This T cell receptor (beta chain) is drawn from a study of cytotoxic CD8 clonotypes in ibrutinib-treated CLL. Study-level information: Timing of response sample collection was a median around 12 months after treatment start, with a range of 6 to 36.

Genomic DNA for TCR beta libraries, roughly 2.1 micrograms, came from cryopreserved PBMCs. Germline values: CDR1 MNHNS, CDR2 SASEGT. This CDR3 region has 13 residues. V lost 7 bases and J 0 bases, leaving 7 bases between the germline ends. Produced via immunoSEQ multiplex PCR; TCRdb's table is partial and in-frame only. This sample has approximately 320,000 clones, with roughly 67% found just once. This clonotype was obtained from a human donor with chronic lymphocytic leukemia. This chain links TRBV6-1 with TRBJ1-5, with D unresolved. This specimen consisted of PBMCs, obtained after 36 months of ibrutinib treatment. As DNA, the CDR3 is TGTGCCAGCACCCCCAATAGCAATCAGCCCCAGCATTTT. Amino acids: CASTPNSNQPQHF.